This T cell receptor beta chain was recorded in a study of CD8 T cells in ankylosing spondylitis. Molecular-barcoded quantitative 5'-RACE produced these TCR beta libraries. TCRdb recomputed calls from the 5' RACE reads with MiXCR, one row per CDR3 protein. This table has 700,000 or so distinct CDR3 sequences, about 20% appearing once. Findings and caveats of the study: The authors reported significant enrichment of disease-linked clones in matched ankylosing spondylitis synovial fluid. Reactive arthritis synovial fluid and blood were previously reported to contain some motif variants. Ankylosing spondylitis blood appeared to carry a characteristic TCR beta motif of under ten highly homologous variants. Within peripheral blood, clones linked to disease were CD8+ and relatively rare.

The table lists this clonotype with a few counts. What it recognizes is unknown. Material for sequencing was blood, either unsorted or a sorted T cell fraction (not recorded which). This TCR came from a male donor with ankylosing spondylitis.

The CDR3 sequence is CSASPGLERSGEQFF. The CDR3 DNA is TGCAGTGCTAGCCCTGGACTAGAGAGGTCGGGTGAGCAGTTCTTC. The chain links TRBV20-1 to TRBJ2-1; 7 positions agree with TRBD2. CDR3 length equals 15 residues. CDR1 DFQATT and CDR2 SNEGSKA come from the germline V gene (reference sequence). V was pared by 3 bases and J by 9 bases, with 14 bases of the junction left unmatched.